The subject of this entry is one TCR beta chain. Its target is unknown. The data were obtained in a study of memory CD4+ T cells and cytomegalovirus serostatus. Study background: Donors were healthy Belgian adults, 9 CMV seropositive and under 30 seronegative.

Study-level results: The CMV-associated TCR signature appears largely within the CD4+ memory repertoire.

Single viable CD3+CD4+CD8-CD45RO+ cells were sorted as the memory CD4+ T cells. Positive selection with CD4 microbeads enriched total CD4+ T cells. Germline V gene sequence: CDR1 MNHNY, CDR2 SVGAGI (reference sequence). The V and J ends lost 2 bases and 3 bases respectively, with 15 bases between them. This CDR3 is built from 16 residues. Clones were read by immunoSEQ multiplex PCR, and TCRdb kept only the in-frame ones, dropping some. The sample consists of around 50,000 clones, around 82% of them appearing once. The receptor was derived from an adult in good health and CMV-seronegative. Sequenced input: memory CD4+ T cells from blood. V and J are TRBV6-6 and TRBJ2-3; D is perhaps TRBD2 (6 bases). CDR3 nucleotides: TGTGCCAGCAGTTACCTGAGGGCGGGGAAAACAGATACGCAGTATTTT. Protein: CASSYLRAGKTDTQYF.